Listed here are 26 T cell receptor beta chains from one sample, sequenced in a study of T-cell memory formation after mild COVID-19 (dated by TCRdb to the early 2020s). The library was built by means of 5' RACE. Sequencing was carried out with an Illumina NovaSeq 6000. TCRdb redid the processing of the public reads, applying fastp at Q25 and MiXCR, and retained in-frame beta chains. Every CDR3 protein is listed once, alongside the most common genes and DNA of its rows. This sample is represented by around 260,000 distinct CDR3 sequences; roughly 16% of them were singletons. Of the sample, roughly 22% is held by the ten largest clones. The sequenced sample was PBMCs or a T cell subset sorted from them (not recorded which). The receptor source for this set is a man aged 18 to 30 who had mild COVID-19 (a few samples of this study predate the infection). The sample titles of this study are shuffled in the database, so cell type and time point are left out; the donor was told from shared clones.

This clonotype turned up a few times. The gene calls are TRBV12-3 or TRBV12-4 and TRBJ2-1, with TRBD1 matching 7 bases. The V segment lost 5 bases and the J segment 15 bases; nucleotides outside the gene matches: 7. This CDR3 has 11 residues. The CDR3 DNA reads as TGTGCCAGCAGTGCAAGACAGGGCCGGTTCTTC. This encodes CASSARQGRFF.

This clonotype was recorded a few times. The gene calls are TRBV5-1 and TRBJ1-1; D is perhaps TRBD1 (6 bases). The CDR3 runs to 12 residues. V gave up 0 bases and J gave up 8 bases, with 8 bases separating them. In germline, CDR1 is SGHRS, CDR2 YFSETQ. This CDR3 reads CASSLETGEAFF. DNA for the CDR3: TGCGCCAGCAGCTTGGAAACAGGGGAAGCTTTCTTT. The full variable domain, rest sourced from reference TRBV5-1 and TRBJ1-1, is KAGVTQTPRYLIKTRGQQVTLSCSPISGHRSVSWYQQTPGQGLQFLFEYFSETQRNKGNFPGRFSGRQFSNSRSEMNVSTLELGDSALYLCASSLETGEAFFGQGTRLTVV.

Written as DNA, the CDR3 is TGTGCCAGCAGCTTCGCGGAATTGGAGACCCAGTACTTC. It specifies CASSFAELETQYF. The chain couples TRBV7-9 to TRBJ2-5; D gene ambiguous. Trimming shortened V by 3 bases and J by 5 bases, and 10 bases separated the two germline ends. Germline V gene data show CDR1 as SEHNR and CDR2 as FQNEAQ (reference sequence). The CDR3 is 13 amino acids.

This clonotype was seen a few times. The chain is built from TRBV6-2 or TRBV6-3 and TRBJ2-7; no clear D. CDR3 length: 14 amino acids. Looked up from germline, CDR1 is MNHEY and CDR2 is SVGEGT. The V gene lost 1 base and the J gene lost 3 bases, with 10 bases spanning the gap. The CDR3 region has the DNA TGTGCCAGCAGTTACTTAGCTAGGAGCTACGAGCAGTACGTC. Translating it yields CASSYLARSYEQYV.

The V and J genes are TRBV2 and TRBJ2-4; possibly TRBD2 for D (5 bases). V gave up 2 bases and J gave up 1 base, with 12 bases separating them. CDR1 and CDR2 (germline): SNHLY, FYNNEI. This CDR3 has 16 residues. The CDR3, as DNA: TGTGCCAGCAGTGAACTAGCCTCCTGGGCCAAAAACATTCAGTACTTC. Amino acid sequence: CASSELASWAKNIQYF.

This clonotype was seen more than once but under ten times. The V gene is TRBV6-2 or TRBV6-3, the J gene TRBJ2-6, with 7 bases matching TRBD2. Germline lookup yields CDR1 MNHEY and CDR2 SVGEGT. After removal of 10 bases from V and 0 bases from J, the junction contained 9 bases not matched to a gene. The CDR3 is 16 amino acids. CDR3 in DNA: TGTGCCACCCGGGGAGGGGATTTCTCTGGGGCCAACGTCCTGACTTTC. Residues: CATRGGDFSGANVLTF.

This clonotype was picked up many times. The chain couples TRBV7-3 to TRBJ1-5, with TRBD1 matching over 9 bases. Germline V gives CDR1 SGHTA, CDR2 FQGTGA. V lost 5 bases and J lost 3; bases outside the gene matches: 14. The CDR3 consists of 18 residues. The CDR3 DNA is TGTGCCAGCAGCGCAACTTACCGGGACAGGGAGATCAATCAGCCCCAGCATTTT. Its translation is CASSATYRDREINQPQHF.

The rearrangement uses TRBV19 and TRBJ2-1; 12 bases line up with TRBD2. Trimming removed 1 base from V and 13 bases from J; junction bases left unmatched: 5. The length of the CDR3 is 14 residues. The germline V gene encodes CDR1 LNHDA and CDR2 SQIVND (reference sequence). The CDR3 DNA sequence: TGTGCCAGTAGTATAGGGACTAGCGGGGAGGTTCAGTTCTTC. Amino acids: CASSIGTSGEVQFF.

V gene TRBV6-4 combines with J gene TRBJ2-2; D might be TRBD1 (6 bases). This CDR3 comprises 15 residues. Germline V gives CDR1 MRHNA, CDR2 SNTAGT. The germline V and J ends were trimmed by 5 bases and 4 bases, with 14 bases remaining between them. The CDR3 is CASSPQGVSTGELFF. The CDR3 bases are TGTGCCAGCAGTCCACAGGGTGTAAGCACCGGGGAGCTGTTTTTT.

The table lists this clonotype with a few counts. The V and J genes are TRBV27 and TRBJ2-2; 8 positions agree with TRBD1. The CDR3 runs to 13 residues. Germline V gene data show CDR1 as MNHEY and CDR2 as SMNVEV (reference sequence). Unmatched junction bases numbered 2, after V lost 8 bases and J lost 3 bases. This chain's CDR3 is CASLGQDTGELFF. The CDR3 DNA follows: TGTGCCAGCCTGGGACAGGACACCGGGGAGCTGTTTTTT.

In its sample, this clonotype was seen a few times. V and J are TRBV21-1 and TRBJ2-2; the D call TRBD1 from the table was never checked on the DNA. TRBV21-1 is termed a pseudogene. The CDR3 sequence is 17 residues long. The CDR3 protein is CASPPAGGEANTGELFF. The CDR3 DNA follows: TGTGCCAGCCCCCCGGCAGGGGGCGAAGCGAACACCGGGGAGCTGTTTTTT.

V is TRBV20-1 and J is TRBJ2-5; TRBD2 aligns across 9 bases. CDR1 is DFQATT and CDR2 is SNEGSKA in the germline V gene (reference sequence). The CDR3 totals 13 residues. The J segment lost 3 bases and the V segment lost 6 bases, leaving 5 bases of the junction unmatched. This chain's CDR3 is CSAVIAGEETQYF. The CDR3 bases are TGCAGTGCCGTAATAGCGGGGGAAGAGACCCAGTACTTC.

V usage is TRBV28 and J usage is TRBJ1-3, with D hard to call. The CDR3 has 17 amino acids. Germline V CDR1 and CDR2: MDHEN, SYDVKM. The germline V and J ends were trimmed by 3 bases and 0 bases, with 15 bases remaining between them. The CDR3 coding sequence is TGTGCCAGCAGTTTGATTGGGAGGGCCCGCTCTGGAAACACCATATATTTT. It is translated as CASSLIGRARSGNTIYF.

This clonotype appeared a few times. CDR3 protein: CASSLRWGLGNEKLFF. The CDR3 nucleotides are TGTGCCAGCAGTCTCCGTTGGGGGTTAGGGAATGAAAAACTGTTTTTT. V is TRBV7-9 and J is TRBJ1-4; D may be TRBD1 (5 bases). From germline, CDR1 is SEHNR and CDR2 FQNEAQ (reference sequence). Trimming cost V 6 bases and J 5 bases, with 19 bases left between them. This CDR3 has 16 amino acids. The full variable domain, rest sourced from reference TRBV7-9 and TRBJ1-4, is DTGVSQNPRHKITKRGQNVTFRCDPISEHNRLYWYRQTLGQGPEFLTYFQNEAQLEKSRLLSDRFSAERPKGSFSTLEIQRTEQGDSAMYLCASSLRWGLGNEKLFFGSGTQLSVL.

The CDR3 loop reads CASSPSRIQETQYF. The CDR3 DNA reads TGTGCCAGCAGCCCCAGCAGGATTCAAGAGACCCAGTACTTC. The chain has TRBV7-2 and TRBJ2-5; D unclear. The CDR3 length is 14 residues. V was shortened by 5 bases and J by 2 bases, with 12 bases between the two germline ends. CDR1 is SGHTA, CDR2 FQGNSA, per germline.

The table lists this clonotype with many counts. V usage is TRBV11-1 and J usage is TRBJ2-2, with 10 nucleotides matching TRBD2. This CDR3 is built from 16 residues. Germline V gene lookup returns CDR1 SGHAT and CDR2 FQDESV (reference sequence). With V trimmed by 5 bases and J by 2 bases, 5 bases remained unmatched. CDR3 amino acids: CASSGLAGANTGELFF. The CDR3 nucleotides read TGTGCCAGCAGCGGGCTAGCGGGGGCCAACACCGGGGAGCTGTTTTTT.

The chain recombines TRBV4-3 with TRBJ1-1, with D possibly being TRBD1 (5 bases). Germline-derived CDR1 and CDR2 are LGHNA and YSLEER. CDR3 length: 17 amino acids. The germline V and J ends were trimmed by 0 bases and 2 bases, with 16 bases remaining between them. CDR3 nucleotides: TGCGCCAGCAGCCAAGAAGGCTTTGGAGGGGATAACACTGAAGCTTTCTTT. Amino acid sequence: CASSQEGFGGDNTEAFF.

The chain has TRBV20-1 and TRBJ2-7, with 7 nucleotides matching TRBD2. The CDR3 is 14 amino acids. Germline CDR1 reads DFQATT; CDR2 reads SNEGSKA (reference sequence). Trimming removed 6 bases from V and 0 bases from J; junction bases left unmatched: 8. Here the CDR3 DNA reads TGCAGTGCCACCTTTGGGGGGGGCTCCTACGAGCAGTACGTC. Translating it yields CSATFGGGSYEQYV.

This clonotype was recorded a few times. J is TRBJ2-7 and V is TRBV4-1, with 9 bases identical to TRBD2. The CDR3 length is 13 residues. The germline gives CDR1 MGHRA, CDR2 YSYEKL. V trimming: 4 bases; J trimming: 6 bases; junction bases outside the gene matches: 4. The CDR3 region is CASSRIAGVEQYF. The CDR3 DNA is TGCGCCAGCAGCCGAATAGCGGGGGTCGAGCAGTACTTC.

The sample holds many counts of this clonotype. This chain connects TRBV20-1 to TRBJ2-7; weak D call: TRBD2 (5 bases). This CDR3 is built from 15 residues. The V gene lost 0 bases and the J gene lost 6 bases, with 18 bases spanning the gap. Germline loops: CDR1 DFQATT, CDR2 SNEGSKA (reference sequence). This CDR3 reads CSARDPSPDEGEQYF. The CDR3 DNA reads TGCAGTGCTAGAGACCCCTCACCTGATGAGGGCGAGCAGTACTTC.

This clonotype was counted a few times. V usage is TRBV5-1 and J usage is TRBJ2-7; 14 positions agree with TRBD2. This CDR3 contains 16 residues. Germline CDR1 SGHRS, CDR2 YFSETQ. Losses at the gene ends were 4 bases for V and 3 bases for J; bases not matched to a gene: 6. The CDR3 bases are TGCGCCAGCAGCCCCGGAGGGACTAGCGGGGGCTACGAGCAGTACTTC. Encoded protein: CASSPGGTSGGYEQYF.

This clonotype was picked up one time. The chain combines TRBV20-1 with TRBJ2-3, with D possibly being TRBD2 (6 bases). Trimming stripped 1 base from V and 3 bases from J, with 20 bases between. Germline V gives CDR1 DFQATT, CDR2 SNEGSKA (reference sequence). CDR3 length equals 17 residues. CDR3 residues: CSARAPRLPGGTDTQYF. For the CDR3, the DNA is TGCAGTGCTAGAGCCCCCCGACTCCCTGGGGGGACAGATACGCAGTATTTT.

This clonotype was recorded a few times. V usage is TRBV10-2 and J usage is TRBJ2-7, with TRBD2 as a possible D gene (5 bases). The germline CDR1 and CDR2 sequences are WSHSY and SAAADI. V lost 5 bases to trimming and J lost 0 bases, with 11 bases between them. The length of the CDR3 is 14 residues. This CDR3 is CASSPGRVSYEQYF. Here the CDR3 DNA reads TGCGCCAGCAGTCCGGGAAGGGTCTCCTACGAGCAGTACTTC.

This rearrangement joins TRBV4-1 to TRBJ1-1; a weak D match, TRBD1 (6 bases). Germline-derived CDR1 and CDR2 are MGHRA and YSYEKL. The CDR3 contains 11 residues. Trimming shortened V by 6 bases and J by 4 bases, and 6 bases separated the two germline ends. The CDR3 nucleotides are TGCGCCAGCAGGGGGGCCACTGAAGCTTTCTTT. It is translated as CASRGATEAFF.

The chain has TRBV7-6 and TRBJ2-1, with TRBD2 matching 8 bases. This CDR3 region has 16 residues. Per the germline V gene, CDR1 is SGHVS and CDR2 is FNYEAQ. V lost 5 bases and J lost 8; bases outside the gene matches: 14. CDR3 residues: CASSPPAGANTYEQFF. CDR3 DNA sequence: TGTGCCAGCAGCCCCCCAGCGGGGGCCAACACTTATGAGCAGTTCTTC.

CDR3 amino acids: CASSPLGTGAPDTQYF. CDR3 coding DNA: TGCGCCAGCAGCCCCTTAGGGACAGGGGCGCCAGATACGCAGTATTTT. The chain has TRBV4-3 and TRBJ2-3; 10 bases agree with TRBD1. There are 16 residues in the CDR3. V was pared by 4 bases and J by 4 bases, with 8 bases of the junction left unmatched. CDR1 and CDR2 (germline): LGHNA, YSLEER.